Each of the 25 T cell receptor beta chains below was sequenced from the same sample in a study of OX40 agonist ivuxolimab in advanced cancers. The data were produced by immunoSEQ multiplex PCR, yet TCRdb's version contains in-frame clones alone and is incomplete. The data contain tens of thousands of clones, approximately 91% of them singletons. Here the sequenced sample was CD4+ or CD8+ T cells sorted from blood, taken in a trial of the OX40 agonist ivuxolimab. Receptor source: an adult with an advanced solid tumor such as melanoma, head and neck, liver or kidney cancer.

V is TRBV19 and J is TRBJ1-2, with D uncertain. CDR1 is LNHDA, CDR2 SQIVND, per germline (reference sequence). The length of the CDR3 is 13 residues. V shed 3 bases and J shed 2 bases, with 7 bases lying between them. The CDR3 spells CASSMARNYGYTF. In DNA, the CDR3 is TGTGCCAGTAGTATGGCCAGAAACTATGGCTACACCTTC.

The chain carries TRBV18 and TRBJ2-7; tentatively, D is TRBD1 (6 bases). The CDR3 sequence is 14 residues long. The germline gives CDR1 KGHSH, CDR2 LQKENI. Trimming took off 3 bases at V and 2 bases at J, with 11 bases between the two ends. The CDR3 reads CASSPQGYPYEQYF. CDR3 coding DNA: TGTGCCAGCTCACCCCAGGGGTATCCCTACGAGCAGTACTTC.

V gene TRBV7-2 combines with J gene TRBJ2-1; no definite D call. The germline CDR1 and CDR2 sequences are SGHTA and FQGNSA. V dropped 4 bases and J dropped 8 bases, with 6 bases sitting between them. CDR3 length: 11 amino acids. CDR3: CASSSFDEQFF. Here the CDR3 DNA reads TGTGCCAGCAGCTCCTTCGATGAGCAGTTCTTC.

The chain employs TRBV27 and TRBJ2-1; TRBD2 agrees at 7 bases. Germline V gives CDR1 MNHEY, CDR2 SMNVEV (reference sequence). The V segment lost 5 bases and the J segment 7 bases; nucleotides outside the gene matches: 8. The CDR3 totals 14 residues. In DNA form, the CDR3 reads TGTGCCAGCAGTATCACTAGCGTTAAAAATGAGCAGTTCTTC. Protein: CASSITSVKNEQFF.

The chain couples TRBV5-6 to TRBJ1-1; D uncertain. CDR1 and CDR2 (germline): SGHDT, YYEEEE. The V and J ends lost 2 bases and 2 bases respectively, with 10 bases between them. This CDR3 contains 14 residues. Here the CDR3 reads CASSLNLANTEAFF. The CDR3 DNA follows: TGTGCCAGCAGCTTAAATTTAGCTAACACTGAAGCTTTCTTT.

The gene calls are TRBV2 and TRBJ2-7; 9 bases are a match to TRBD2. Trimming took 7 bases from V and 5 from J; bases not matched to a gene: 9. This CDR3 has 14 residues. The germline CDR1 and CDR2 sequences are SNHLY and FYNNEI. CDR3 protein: CASTLAGSGNEQYF. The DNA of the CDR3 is TGTGCCAGCACTCTAGCGGGATCTGGGAACGAGCAGTACTTC.

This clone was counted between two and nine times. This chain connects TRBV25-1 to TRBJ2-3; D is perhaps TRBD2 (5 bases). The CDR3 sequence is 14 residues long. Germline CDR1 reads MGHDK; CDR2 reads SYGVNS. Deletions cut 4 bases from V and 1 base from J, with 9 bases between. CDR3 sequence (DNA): TGTGCCAGCAGTGCTACTAGTGGCACAGATACGCAGTATTTT. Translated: CASSATSGTDTQYF.

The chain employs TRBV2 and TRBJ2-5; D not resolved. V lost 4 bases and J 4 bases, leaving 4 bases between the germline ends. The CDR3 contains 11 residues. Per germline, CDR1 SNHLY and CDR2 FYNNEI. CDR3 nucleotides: TGTGCCAGCAGTGGAGCAGAGACCCAGTACTTC. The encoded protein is CASSGAETQYF.

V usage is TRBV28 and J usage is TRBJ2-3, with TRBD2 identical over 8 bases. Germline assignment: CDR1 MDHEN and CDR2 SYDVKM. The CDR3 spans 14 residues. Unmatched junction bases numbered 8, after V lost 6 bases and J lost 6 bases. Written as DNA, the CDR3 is TGTGCCAGCAGCCCAGGTCCGGGGGGGGATACGCAGTATTTT. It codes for CASSPGPGGDTQYF.

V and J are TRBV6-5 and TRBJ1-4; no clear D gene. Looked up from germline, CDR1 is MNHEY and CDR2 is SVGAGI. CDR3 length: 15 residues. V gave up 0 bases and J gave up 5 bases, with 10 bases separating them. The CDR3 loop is CASSYSTSSNEKLFF. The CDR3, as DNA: TGTGCCAGCAGTTACTCTACCAGTTCAAATGAAAAACTGTTTTTT.

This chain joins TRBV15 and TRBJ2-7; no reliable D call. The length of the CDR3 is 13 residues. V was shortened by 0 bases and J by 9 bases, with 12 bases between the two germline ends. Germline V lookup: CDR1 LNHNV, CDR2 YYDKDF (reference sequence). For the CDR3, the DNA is TGTGCCACCAGCAGAGATGGCGCTTCCCCGCAGTACTTC. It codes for CATSRDGASPQYF.

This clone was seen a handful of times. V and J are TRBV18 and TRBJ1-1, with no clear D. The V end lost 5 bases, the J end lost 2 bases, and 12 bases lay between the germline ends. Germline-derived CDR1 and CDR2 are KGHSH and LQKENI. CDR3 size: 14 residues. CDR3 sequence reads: CASSTTTVNTEAFF. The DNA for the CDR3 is TGTGCCAGCTCAACAACCACCGTTAACACTGAAGCTTTCTTT.

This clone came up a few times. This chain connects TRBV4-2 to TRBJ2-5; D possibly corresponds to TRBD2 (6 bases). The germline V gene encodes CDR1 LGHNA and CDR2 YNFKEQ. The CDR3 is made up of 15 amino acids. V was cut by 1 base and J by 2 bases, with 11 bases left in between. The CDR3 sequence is CASSQGAGGQETQYF. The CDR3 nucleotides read TGTGCCAGCAGCCAAGGGGCCGGAGGGCAAGAGACCCAGTACTTC.

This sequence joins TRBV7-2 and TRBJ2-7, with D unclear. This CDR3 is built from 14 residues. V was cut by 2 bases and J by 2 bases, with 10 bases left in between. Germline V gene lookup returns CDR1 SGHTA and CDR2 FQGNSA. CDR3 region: CASSLWLPPYEQYF. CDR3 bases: TGTGCCAGCAGCTTATGGCTCCCCCCCTACGAGCAGTACTTC.

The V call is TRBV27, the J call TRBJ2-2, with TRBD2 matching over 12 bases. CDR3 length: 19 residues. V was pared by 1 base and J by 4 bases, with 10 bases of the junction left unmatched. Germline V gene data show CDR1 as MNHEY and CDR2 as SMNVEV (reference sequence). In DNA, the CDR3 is TGTGCCAGCAGTTTATACACCCCCGGACTAGCGGGAATCACCGGGGAGCTGTTTTTT. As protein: CASSLYTPGLAGITGELFF.

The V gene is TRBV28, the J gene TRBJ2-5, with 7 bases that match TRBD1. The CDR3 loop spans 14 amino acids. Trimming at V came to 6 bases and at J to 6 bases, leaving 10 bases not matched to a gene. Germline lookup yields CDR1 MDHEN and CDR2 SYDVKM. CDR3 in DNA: TGTGCCAGCAGCCGAACACAGGGGACGCAGACCCAGTACTTC. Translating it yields CASSRTQGTQTQYF.

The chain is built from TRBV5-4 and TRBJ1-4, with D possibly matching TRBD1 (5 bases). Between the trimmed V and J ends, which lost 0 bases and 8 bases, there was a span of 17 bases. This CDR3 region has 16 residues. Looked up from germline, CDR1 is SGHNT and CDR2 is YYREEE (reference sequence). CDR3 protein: CASSLGQGAPREKLFF. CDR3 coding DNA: TGTGCCAGCAGCTTGGGTCAAGGGGCCCCTAGGGAAAAACTGTTTTTT. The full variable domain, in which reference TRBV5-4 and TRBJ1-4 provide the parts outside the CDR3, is ETGVTQSPTHLIKTRGQQVTLRCSSQSGHNTVSWYQQALGQGPQFIFQYYREEENGRGNFPPRFSGLQFPNYSSELNVNALELDDSALYLCASSLGQGAPREKLFFGSGTQLSVL.

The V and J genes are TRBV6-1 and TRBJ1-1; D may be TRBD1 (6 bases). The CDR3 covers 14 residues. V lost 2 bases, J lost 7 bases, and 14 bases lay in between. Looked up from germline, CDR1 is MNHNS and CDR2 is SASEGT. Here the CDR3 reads CASSELAGAGEAFF. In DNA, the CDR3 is TGTGCCAGCAGTGAATTGGCGGGGGCCGGTGAAGCTTTCTTT.

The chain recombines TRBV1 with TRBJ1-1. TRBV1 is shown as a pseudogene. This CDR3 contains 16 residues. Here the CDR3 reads CTSSQEGSGAGTEAFF. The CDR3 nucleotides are TGCACCAGCAGCCAAGAGGGATCGGGGGCCGGCACTGAAGCTTTCTTT.

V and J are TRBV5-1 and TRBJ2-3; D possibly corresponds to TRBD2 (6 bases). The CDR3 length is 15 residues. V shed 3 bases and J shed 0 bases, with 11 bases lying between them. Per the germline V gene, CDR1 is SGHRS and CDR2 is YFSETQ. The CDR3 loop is CASSSSGSSTDTQYF. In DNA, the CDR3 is TGCGCCAGCAGCTCAAGCGGGTCTAGCACAGATACGCAGTATTTT.

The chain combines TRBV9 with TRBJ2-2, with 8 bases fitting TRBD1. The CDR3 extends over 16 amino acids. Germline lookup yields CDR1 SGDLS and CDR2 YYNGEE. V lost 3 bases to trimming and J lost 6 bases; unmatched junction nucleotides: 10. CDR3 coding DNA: TGTGCCAGCAGCGCGTGGGCAGGGGGCGCGGCCGGGGAGCTGTTTTTT. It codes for CASSAWAGGAAGELFF.

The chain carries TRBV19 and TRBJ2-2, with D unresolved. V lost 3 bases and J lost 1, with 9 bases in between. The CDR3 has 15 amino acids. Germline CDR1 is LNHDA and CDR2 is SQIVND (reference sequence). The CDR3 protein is CASSIRLLNTGELFF. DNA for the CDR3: TGTGCCAGTAGTATCAGGCTCTTGAACACCGGGGAGCTGTTTTTT.

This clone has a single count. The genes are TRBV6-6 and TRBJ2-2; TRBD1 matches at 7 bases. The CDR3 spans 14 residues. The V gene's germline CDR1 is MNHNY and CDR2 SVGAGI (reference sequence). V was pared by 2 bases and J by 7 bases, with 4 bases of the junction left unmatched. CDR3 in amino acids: CASSYRQGIGELFF. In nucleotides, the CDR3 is TGTGCCAGCAGTTACAGACAGGGAATCGGGGAGCTGTTTTTT.

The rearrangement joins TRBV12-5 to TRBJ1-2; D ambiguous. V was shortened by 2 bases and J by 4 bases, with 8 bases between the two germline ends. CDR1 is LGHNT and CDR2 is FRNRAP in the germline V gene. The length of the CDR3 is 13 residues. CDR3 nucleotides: TGTGCTAGTGGTTTGCCGTTGGGCTATGGCTACACCTTC. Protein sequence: CASGLPLGYGYTF.

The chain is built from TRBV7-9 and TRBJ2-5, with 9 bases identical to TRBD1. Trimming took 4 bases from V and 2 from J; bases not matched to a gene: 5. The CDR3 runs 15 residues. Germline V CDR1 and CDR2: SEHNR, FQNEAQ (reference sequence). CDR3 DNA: TGTGCCAGCAGCTCAACCGGGACAGGGCAAGAGACCCAGTACTTC. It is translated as CASSSTGTGQETQYF. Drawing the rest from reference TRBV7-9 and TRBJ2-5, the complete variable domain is DTGVSQNPRHKITKRGQNVTFRCDPISEHNRLYWYRQTLGQGPEFLTYFQNEAQLEKSRLLSDRFSAERPKGSFSTLEIQRTEQGDSAMYLCASSSTGTGQETQYFGPGTRLLVL.